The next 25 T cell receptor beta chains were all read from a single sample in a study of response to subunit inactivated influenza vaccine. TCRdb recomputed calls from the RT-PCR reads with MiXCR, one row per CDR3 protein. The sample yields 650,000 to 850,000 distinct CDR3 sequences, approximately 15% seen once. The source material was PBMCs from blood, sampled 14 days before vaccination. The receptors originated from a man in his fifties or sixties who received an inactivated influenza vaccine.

The CDR3 is CAIRDYQSSYNEQFF. CDR3 nucleotides: TGTGCCATCAGGGACTATCAAAGCTCCTACAATGAGCAGTTCTTC. This chain uses TRBV10-3 with TRBJ2-1; D perhaps matches TRBD2 (6 bases). This CDR3 is 15 amino acids long. CDR1 is ENHRY, CDR2 SYGVKD, per germline. Between the trimmed V and J ends, which lost 6 bases and 0 bases, there was a span of 12 bases.

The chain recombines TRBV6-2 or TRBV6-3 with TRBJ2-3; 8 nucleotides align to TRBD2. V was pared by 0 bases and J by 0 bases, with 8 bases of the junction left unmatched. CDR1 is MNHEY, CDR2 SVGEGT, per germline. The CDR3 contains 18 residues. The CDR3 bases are TGTGCCAGCAGTTACTCTTGGCGTCTAGCGGGCAGCACAGATACGCAGTATTTT. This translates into CASSYSWRLAGSTDTQYF.

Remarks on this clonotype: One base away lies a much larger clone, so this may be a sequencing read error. DNA for the CDR3: TGTGCCAGCAGGCCGGGACAGACCTACGAGCAGTACTTC. Amino acid sequence: CASRPGQTYEQYF. The chain couples TRBV28 to TRBJ2-7, with 7 bases matching TRBD1. Germline lookup yields CDR1 MDHEN and CDR2 SYDVKM. The CDR3 contains 13 residues. J lost 2 bases, V lost 6 bases, and 4 bases had no gene match. The full variable domain, in which reference TRBV28 and TRBJ2-7 provide the parts outside the CDR3, is DVKVTQSSRYLVKRTGEKVFLECVQDMDHENMFWYRQDPGLGLRLIYFSYDVKMKEKGDIPEGYSVSREKKERFSLILESASTNQTSMYLCASRPGQTYEQYFGPGTRLTVT.

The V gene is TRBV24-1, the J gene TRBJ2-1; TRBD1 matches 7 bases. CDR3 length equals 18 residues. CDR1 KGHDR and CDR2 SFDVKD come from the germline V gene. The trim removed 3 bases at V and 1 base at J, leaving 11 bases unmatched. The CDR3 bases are TGTGCCACCAGTGATCCCCCGACAGGGAAAGGGTCCTACAATGAGCAGTTCTTC. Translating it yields CATSDPPTGKGSYNEQFF.

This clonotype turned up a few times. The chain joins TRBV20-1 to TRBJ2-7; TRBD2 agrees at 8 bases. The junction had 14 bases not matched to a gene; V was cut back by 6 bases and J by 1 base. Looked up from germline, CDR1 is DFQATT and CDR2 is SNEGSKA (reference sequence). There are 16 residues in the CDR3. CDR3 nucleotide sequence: TGCAGTGCCACCCCGGGGGCGGGGGGTCTATCCTACGAGCAGTACTTC. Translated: CSATPGAGGLSYEQYF.

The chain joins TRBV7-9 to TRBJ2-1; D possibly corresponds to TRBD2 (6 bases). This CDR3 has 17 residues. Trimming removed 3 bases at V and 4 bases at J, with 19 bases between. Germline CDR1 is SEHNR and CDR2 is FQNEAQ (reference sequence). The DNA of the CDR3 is TGTGCCAGCAGCTTGACGGGACTCATCTTAATTTACAATGAGCAGTTCTTC. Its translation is CASSLTGLILIYNEQFF.

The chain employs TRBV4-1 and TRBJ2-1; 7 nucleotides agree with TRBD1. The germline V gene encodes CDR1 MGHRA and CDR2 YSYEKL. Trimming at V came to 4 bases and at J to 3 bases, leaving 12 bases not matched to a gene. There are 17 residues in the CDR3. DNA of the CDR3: TGCGCCAGCAGCCTCGGGGCCGGGACAGTGGGCTACAATGAGCAGTTCTTC. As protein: CASSLGAGTVGYNEQFF.

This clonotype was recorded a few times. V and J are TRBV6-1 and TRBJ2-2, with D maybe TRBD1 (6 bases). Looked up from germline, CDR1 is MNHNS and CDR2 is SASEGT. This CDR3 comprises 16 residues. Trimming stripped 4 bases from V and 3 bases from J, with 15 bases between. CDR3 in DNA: TGTGCCAGCAGTGGATCACGGACAGCGTACACCGGGGAGCTGTTTTTT. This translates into CASSGSRTAYTGELFF.

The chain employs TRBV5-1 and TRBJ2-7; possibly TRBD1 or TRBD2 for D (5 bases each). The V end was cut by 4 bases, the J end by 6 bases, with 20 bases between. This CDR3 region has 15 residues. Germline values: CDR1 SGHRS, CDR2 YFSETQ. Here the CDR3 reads CASSNEGTQWGEQYF. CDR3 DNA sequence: TGCGCCAGCAGCAATGAGGGGACCCAATGGGGCGAGCAGTACTTC.

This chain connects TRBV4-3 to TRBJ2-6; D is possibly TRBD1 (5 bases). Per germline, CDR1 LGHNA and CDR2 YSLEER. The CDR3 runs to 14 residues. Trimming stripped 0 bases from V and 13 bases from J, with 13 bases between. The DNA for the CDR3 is TGCGCCAGCAGCCAAGAAAACGGACAACAGGTCCTGACTTTC. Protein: CASSQENGQQVLTF.

CDR3 residues: CASSPPGQTTYEQYF. The CDR3, as DNA: TGTGCCAGCTCACCACCGGGACAGACAACCTACGAGCAGTACTTC. The chain has TRBV18 and TRBJ2-7, with 7 bases that match TRBD1. The J segment lost 2 bases and the V segment lost 0 bases, leaving 4 bases of the junction unmatched. CDR3 length: 15 residues. Looked up from germline, CDR1 is KGHSH and CDR2 is LQKENI.

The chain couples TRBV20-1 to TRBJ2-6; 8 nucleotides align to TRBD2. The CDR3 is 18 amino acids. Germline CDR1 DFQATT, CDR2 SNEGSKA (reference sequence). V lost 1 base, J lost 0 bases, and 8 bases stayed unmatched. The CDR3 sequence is CSARGIAGFSSGANVLTF. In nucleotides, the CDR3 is TGCAGTGCTAGAGGGATAGCGGGATTTAGCTCTGGGGCCAACGTCCTGACTTTC.

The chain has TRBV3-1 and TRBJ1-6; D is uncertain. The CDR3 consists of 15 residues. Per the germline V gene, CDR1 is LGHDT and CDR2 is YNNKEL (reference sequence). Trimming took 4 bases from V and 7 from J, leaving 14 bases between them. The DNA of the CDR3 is TGTGCCAGCAGCCCTGCAGGAGACTTAAATTCACCCCTCCACTTT. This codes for CASSPAGDLNSPLHF.

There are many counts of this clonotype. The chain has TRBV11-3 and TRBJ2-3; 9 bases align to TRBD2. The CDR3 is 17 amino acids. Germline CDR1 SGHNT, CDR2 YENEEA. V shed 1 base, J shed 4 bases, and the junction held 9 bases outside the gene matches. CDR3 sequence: CASSLGSTSGLADTQYF. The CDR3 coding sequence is TGTGCCAGCAGCTTAGGATCCACTAGCGGGTTAGCAGATACGCAGTATTTT.

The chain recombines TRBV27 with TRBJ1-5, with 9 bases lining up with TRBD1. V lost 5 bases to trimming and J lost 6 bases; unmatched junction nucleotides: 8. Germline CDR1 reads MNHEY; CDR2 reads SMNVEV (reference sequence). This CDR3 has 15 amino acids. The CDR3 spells CASSPWTGAGQPQHF. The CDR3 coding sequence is TGTGCCAGCAGTCCGTGGACAGGGGCAGGTCAGCCCCAGCATTTT.

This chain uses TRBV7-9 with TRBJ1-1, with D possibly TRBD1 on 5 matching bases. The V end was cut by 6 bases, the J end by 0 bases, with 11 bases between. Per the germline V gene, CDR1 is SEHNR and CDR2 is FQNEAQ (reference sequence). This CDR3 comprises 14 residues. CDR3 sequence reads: CASRETGVNTEAFF. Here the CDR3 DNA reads TGTGCCAGCAGGGAAACGGGGGTGAACACTGAAGCTTTCTTT.

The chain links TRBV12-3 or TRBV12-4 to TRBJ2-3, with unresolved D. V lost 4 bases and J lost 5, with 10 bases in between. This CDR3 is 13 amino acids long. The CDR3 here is CASSSLLEDTQYF. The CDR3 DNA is TGTGCCAGCAGTTCGCTTCTCGAAGATACGCAGTATTTT.

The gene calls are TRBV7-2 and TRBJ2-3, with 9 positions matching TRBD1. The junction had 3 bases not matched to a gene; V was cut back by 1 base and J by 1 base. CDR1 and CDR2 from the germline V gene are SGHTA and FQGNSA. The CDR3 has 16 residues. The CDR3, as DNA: TGTGCCAGCAGCTTAGGGACAGGGGACCGCACAGATACGCAGTATTTT. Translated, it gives CASSLGTGDRTDTQYF. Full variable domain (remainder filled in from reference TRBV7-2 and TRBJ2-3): GAGVSQSPSNKVTEKGKDVELRCDPISGHTALYWYRQSLGQGLEFLIYFQGNSAPDKSGLPSDRFSAERTGGSVSTLTIQRTQQEDSAVYLCASSLGTGDRTDTQYFGPGTRLTVL.

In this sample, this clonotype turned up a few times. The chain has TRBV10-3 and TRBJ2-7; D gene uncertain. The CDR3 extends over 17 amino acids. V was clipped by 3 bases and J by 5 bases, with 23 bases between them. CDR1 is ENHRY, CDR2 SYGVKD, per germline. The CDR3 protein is CAISERAGRSAPNEQYF. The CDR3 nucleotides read TGTGCCATCAGTGAACGGGCAGGACGTTCGGCTCCTAACGAGCAGTACTTC.

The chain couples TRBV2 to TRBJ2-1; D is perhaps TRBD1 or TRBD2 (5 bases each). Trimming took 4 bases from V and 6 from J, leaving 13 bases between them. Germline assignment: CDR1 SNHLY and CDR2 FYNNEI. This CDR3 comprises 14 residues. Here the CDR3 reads CASSGRGLGNEQFF. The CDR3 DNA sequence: TGTGCCAGCAGTGGACGGGGCTTAGGCAATGAGCAGTTCTTC.

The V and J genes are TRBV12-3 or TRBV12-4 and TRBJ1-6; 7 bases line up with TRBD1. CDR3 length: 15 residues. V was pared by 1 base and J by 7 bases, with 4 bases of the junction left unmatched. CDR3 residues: CASSLGGTVNSPLHF. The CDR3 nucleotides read TGTGCCAGCAGTTTAGGGGGGACAGTGAATTCACCCCTCCACTTT.

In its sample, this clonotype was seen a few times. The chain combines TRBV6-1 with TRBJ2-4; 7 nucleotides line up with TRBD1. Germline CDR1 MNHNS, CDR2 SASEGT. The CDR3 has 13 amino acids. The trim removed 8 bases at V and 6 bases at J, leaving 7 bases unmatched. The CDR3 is CASRRQGVNIQYF. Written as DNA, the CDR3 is TGTGCCAGCCGAAGACAGGGAGTAAACATTCAGTACTTC.

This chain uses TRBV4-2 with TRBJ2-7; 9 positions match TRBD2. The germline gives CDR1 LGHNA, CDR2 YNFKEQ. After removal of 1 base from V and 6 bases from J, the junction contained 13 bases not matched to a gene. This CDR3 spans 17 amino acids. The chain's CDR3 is CASSQGTRGGLVTEQYF. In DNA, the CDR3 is TGTGCCAGCAGCCAAGGTACGCGGGGGGGCCTGGTTACCGAGCAGTACTTC.

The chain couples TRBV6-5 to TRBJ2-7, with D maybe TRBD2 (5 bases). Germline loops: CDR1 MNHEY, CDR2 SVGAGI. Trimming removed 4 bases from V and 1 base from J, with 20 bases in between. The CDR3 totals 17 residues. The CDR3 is CASSSTKGARGSYEQYF. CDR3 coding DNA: TGTGCCAGCAGTTCTACAAAGGGAGCACGAGGTTCCTACGAGCAGTACTTC.

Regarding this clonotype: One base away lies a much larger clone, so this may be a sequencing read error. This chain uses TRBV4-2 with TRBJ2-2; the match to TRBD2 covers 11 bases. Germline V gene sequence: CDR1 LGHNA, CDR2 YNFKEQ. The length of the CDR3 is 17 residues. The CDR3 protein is CVSSQFKLAGDTGELFF. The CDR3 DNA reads TGTGTCAGCAGCCAATTCAAACTAGCGGGGGACACCGGGGAGCTGTTTTTT.